The clone carrying this T cell receptor (beta chain) appeared many times. For TCR, cDNA came from 5'RACE template switching, which added a universal primer site and UMIs. TCRdb re-analysed the 5' RACE reads in MiXCR, keeping a single row per CDR3 protein. Among approximately 31,000 distinct CDR3 sequences listed, over 9.5% were seen once. The sample originates from a study of T cells after yellow fever vaccination. For the study at large: EM, EMRA, CM and Tscm memory subsets were sorted using CD3, CD45RA, CCR7 and CD95. Findings and limits, study-wide: Subsequent booster samples again held most clones from primary vaccination (roughly 96% CD4, approximately 85% CD8). A small share of clonotypes appeared in both CD4 and CD8 compartments.

V lost 5 bases and J lost 7, with 10 bases in between. The germline V gene encodes CDR1 MNHEY and CDR2 SVGEGT. There are 12 residues in the CDR3. The source was PBMCs, either bulk or a sorted T-cell subset (CD4+, CD8+, memory, or dextramer-sorted; not recorded which), collected roughly 14 days after the first yellow fever vaccination. The clonotype originates from a man aged 18-30 years who received the YFV17D yellow fever vaccine. This chain connects TRBV6-2 or TRBV6-3 to TRBJ2-3; D may be TRBD1 (5 bases). The CDR3 reads CASSVKGHTQYF. As DNA, the CDR3 is TGTGCCAGCAGTGTAAAGGGGCATACGCAGTATTTT.